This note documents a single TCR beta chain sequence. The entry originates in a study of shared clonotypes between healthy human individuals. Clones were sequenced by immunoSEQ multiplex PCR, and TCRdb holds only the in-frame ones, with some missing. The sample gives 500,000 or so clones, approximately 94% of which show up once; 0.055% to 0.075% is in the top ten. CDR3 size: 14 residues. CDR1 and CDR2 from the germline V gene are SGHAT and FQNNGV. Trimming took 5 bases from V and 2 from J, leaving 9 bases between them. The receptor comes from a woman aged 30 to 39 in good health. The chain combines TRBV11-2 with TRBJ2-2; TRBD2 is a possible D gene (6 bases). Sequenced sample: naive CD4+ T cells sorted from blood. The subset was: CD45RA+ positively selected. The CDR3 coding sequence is TGTGCCAGCAGCACGGGACTCAACACCGGGGAGCTGTTTTTT. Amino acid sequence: CASSTGLNTGELFF.